The 14 T cell receptor beta chains below were found in one sample sequenced in a study of response to subunit inactivated influenza vaccine. TCRdb independently ran MiXCR on the RT-PCR reads; one entry per CDR3 protein. Among under 500,000 distinct CDR3 sequences listed, 9.5% to 13% were seen once. This material consisted of PBMCs from blood, taken around seven weeks after vaccination. These receptors came from a man in his fifties or sixties who received an inactivated influenza vaccine.

This clonotype was counted between two and nine times. The chain is built from TRBV3-1 and TRBJ2-6; the D is unclear. V lost 1 base and J lost 1, with 14 bases in between. Germline CDR1 reads LGHDT; CDR2 reads YNNKEL (reference sequence). The CDR3 contains 18 residues. As DNA, the CDR3 is TGTGCCAGCAGCCAAGGGGTCCCCGTACTTTCTGGGGCCAACGTCCTGACTTTC. Translation: CASSQGVPVLSGANVLTF.

This clonotype was observed a few times. The gene calls are TRBV7-6 and TRBJ2-3; the D is unclear. The CDR3 sequence is 12 residues long. The V and J ends lost 5 bases and 5 bases respectively, with 8 bases between them. CDR1 is SGHVS and CDR2 is FNYEAQ in the germline V gene. CDR3 region: CASSGVGDTQYF. The CDR3 bases are TGTGCCAGCAGCGGCGTAGGAGATACGCAGTATTTT.

In this sample, this clonotype turned up a few times. This chain uses TRBV12-3 or TRBV12-4 with TRBJ2-1; D is ambiguous. The CDR3 spans 12 residues. V was pared by 3 bases and J by 15 bases, with 15 bases between. The CDR3 nucleotides read TGTGCCAGCAGTTTTTCGGGTACAGTTCTGTTCTTC. This translates into CASSFSGTVLFF.

This clonotype has just a few counts. The CDR3 bases are TGTGCCAGCAGCCACCCCGGGACGGATGCTCCCACCTACGAGCAGTACTTC. It codes for CASSHPGTDAPTYEQYF. The chain employs TRBV14 and TRBJ2-7; possibly TRBD1 or TRBD2 for D (5 bases each). In germline, CDR1 is SGHDN, CDR2 FVKESK. CDR3 length equals 17 residues. The V and J ends lost 3 bases and 2 bases respectively, with 20 bases between them.

The chain employs TRBV12-3 or TRBV12-4 and TRBJ2-4; 14 bases match TRBD2. This CDR3 is 15 amino acids long. Trimming at V came to 6 bases and at J to 6 bases, leaving 4 bases not matched to a gene. CDR3 sequence: CASRTSGRERNIQYF. CDR3 sequence (DNA): TGTGCCAGCAGGACTAGCGGGAGGGAAAGAAACATTCAGTACTTC.

This clonotype was seen repeatedly, ten times or more. CDR3 nucleotide sequence: TGTGCCAGTAGGCCACAGGGGGAGGCCACTGAAGCTTTCTTT. Translated, it gives CASRPQGEATEAFF. The V gene is TRBV19, the J gene TRBJ1-1; 8 nucleotides align to TRBD1. The CDR3 sequence is 14 residues long. Trimming cost V 6 bases and J 4 bases; bases outside gene matches: 7. CDR1 is LNHDA and CDR2 is SQIVND in the germline V gene (reference sequence).

The J gene is TRBJ2-2, the V gene TRBV5-1; 7 nucleotides line up with TRBD1. V was clipped by 4 bases and J by 6 bases; unmatched bases: 15. CDR3 length equals 17 residues. Germline V gene lookup returns CDR1 SGHRS and CDR2 YFSETQ. The CDR3 here is CASSVTGSVNVAGELFF. The DNA of the CDR3 is TGCGCCAGCAGCGTGACAGGGTCTGTCAACGTCGCCGGGGAGCTGTTTTTT.

This clonotype was observed a few times. This chain joins TRBV7-2 and TRBJ1-2; 9 positions agree with TRBD1. This CDR3 is built from 14 residues. Germline V gene lookup returns CDR1 SGHTA and CDR2 FQGNSA. The trim removed 0 bases at V and 5 bases at J, leaving 1 base unmatched. The CDR3 reads CASSLAGQGYGYTF. The CDR3 nucleotides are TGTGCCAGCAGCTTAGCGGGACAGGGATATGGCTACACCTTC.

This clonotype was seen a few times. V usage is TRBV28 and J usage is TRBJ2-7; the D is unclear. Germline V gene sequence: CDR1 MDHEN, CDR2 SYDVKM. Trimming stripped 1 base from V and 4 bases from J, with 8 bases between. The CDR3 totals 13 residues. CDR3 bases: TGTGCCAGCAGTTTATCTTGGGGTTACGAGCAGTACTTC. This sequence encodes CASSLSWGYEQYF.

This clonotype was counted a few times. The chain carries TRBV28 and TRBJ2-5; the D is unclear. V shed 5 bases and J shed 5 bases, with 27 bases lying between them. The CDR3 contains 18 residues. The germline V gene encodes CDR1 MDHEN and CDR2 SYDVKM. CDR3 in amino acids: CASSEFFALDTSMETQYF. The CDR3 bases are TGTGCCAGCAGTGAGTTTTTTGCGTTAGACACAAGTATGGAGACCCAGTACTTC.

The gene calls are TRBV4-3 and TRBJ2-7; tentative D call: TRBD2 (7 bases). The V and J ends lost 0 bases and 3 bases respectively, with 12 bases between them. The CDR3 covers 15 residues. Germline lookup yields CDR1 LGHNA and CDR2 YSLEER. The CDR3 nucleotides read TGCGCCAGCAGCCAAGATCGGGGGGCCTACTACGAGCAGTACTTC. It codes for CASSQDRGAYYEQYF.

CDR3 amino acids: CASSQVGGPSYNSPLHF. The CDR3 region has the DNA TGCGCCAGCAGCCAAGTGGGGGGCCCCAGCTATAATTCACCCCTCCACTTT. The rearrangement uses TRBV4-1 and TRBJ1-6; possible D gene TRBD1, 6 bases. The CDR3 consists of 17 residues. Per germline, CDR1 MGHRA and CDR2 YSYEKL. Trimming took 1 base from V and 3 from J, leaving 13 bases between them.

There are a few counts of this clonotype. The chain uses TRBV10-3 and TRBJ1-6; 7 bases line up with TRBD1. The V gene end was trimmed by 0 bases and the J gene end by 4 bases; junction bases not matched to a gene: 0. From germline, CDR1 is ENHRY and CDR2 SYGVKD. The CDR3 is 15 residues long. In DNA, the CDR3 is TGTGCCATCAGTGAGTCACAGGGGTATAATTCACCCCTCCACTTT. Translation: CAISESQGYNSPLHF.

The genes are TRBV7-9 and TRBJ2-1; D is possibly TRBD1 (5 bases). The CDR3 has 14 residues. Between the trimmed V and J ends, which lost 0 bases and 6 bases, there was a span of 9 bases. CDR1 SEHNR and CDR2 FQNEAQ come from the germline V gene (reference sequence). Here the CDR3 DNA reads TGTGCCAGCAGCTTAGCGCACAGGCCCAATGAGCAGTTCTTC. Its protein product is CASSLAHRPNEQFF.